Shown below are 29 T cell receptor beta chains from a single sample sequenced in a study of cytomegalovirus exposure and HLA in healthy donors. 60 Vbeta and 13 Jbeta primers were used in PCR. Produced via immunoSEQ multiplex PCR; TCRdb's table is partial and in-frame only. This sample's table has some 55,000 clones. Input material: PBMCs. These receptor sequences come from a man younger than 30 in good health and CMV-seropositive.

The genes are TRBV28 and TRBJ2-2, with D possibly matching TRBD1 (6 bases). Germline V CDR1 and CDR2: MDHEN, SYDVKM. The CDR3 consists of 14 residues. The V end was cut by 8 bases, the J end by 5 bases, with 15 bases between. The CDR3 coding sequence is TGTGCCAGCGGCCCCGACAGGTCTACCGGGGAGCTGTTTTTT. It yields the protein CASGPDRSTGELFF.

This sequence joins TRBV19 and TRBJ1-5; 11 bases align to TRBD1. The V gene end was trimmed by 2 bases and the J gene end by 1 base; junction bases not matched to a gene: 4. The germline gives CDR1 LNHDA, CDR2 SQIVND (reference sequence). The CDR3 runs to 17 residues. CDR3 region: CASSITGQGGSNQPQHF. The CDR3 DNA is TGTGCCAGTAGTATAACGGGACAGGGGGGAAGCAATCAGCCCCAGCATTTT.

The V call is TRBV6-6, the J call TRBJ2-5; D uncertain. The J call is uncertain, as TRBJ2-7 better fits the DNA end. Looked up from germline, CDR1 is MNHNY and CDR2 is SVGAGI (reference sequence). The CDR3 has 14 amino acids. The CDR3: CASSLNENTYEQYF. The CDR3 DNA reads TGTGCCAGCAGCTTAAACGAGAATACCTACGAGCAGTACTTC.

CDR3 amino acids: CASSLGTSGRNTEAFF. The CDR3 DNA is TGTGCCAGCAGCTTAGGAACGAGTGGGAGGAACACTGAAGCTTTCTTT. The rearrangement links TRBV7-9 to TRBJ1-1, with D unresolved. The germline V gene has CDR1 SEHNR and CDR2 FQNEAQ (reference sequence). The ends were cut back, 1 base at V and 1 base at J, with 13 bases in the middle. The CDR3 extends over 16 amino acids. The variable domain in full, with the rest retrieved from reference TRBV7-9 and TRBJ1-1, is DTGVSQNPRHKITKRGQNVTFRCDPISEHNRLYWYRQTLGQGPEFLTYFQNEAQLEKSRLLSDRFSAERPKGSFSTLEIQRTEQGDSAMYLCASSLGTSGRNTEAFFGQGTRLTVV.

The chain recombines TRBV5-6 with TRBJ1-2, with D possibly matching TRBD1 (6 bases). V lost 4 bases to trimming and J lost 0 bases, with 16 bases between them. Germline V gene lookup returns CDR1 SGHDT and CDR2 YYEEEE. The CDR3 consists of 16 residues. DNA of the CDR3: TGTGCCAGCAGCCCGAACCCTGGACAGACTAACTATGGCTACACCTTC. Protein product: CASSPNPGQTNYGYTF.

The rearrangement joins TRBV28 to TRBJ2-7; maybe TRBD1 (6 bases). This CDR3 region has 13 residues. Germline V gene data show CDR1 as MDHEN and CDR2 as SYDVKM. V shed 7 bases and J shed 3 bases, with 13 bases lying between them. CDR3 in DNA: TGTGCCAGCACTCTGGGACATAGCTACGAGCAGTACTTC. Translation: CASTLGHSYEQYF.

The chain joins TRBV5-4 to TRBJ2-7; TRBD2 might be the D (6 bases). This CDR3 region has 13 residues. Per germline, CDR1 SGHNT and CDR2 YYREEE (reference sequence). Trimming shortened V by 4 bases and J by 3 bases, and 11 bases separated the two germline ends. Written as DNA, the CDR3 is TGTGCCAGCAGCCTTAGACTAGACTACGAGCAGTACTTC. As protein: CASSLRLDYEQYF.

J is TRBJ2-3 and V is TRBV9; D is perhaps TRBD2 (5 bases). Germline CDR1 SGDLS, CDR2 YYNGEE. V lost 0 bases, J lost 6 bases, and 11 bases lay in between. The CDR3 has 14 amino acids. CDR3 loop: CASSVAGDRDTQYF. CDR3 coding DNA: TGTGCCAGCAGCGTAGCCGGGGATCGGGATACGCAGTATTTT. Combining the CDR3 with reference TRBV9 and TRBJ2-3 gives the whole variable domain DSGVTQTPKHLITATGQRVTLRCSPRSGDLSVYWYQQSLDQGLQFLIQYYNGEERAKGNILERFSAQQFPDLHSELNLSSLELGDSALYFCASSVAGDRDTQYFGPGTRLTVL.

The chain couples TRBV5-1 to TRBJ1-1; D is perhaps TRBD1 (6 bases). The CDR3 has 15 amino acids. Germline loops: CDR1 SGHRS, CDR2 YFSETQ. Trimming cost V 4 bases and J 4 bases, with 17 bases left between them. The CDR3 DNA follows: TGCGCCAGCAGCCTTGCCCCGGACAGCGGCACTGAAGCTTTCTTT. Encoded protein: CASSLAPDSGTEAFF.

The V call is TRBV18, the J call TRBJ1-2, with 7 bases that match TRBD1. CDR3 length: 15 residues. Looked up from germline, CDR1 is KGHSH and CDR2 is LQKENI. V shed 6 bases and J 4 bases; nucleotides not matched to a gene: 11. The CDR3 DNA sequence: TGTGCCAGCTCCCATGCAAAGACAGGGAGCTATGGCTACACCTTC. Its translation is CASSHAKTGSYGYTF.

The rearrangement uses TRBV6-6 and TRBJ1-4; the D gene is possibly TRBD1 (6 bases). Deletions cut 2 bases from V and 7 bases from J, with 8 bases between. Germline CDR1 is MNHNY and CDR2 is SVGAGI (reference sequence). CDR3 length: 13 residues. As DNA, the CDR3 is TGTGCCAGCAGTTACGCGACAGGTGAAAAACTGTTTTTT. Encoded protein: CASSYATGEKLFF.

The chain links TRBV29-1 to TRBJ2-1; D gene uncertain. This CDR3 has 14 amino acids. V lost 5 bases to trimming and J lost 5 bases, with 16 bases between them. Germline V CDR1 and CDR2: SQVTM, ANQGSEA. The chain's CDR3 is CSVKQLAFHNEQFF. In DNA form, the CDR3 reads TGCAGCGTTAAGCAATTAGCTTTTCACAATGAGCAGTTCTTC.

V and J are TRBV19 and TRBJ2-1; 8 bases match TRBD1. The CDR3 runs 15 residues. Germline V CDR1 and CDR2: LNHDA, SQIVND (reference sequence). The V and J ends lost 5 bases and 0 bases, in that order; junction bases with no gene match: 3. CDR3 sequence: CASSLQGASYNEQFF. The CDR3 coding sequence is TGTGCCAGTAGTCTTCAGGGGGCCTCCTACAATGAGCAGTTCTTC.

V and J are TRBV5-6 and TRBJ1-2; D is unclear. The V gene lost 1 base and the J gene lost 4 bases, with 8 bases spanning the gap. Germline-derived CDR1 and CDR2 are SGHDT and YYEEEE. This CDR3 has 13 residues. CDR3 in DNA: TGTGCCAGCAGCTTGCAAAGCGTCTATGGCTACACCTTC. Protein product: CASSLQSVYGYTF.

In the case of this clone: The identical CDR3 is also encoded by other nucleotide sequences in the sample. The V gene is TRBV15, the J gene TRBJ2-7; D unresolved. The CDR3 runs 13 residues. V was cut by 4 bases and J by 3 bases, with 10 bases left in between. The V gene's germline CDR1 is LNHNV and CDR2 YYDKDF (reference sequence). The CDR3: CATSKIASYEQYF. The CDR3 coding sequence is TGTGCCACCAGCAAGATCGCCAGCTACGAGCAGTACTTC.

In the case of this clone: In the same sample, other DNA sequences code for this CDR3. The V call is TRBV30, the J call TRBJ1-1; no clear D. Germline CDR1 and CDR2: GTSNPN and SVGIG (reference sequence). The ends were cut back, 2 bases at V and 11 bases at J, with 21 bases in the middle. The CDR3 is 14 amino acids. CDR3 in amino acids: CAWSPHGGSRWAFF. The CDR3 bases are TGTGCCTGGAGTCCACACGGCGGGTCCAGGTGGGCTTTCTTT.

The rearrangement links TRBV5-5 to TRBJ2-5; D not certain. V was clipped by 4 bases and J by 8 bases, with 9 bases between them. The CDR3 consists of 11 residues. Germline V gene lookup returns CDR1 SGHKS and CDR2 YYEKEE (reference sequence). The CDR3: CASSRETTQYF. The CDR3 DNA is TGTGCCAGCAGCCGCGAGACTACCCAGTACTTC.

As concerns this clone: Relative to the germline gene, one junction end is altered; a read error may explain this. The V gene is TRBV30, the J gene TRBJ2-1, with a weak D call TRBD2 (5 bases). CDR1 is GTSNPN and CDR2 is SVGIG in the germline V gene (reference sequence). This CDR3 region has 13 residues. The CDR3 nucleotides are TGTGCCTGGAGTGTACAGATGGACGGGGTTACGATCTTC. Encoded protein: CAWSVQMDGVTIF.

The CDR3 region is CASSELEGAGNQPQHF. The CDR3 nucleotides read TGTGCCAGCAGTGAATTGGAGGGGGCGGGCAATCAGCCCCAGCATTTT. The rearrangement links TRBV6-1 to TRBJ1-5; 7 bases are a match to TRBD1. From germline, CDR1 is MNHNS and CDR2 SASEGT. V trimming: 2 bases; J trimming: 2 bases; junction bases outside the gene matches: 6. CDR3 length: 16 residues.

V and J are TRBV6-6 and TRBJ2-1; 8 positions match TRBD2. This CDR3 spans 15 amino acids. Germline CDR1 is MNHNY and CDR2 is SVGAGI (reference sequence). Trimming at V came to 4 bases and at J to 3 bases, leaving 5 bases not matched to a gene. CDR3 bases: TGTGCCAGCAGTTTTAGCGGGGCATACTACAATGAGCAGTTCTTC. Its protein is CASSFSGAYYNEQFF.

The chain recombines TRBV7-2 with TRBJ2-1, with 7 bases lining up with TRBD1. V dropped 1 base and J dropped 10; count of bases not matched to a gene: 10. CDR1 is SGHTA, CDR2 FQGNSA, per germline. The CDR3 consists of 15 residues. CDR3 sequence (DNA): TGTGCCAGCAGCTTAGACAGGGGCCCGCGTGGGGAGCAGTTCTTC. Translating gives CASSLDRGPRGEQFF.

Here the CDR3 DNA reads TGTGCCAGCAGCTCGAACACAGACAGGGCGACACCCCTCCACTTT. Residues: CASSSNTDRATPLHF. This chain links TRBV7-9 with TRBJ1-6; TRBD1 matches 7 bases. In germline, CDR1 is SEHNR, CDR2 FQNEAQ (reference sequence). CDR3 length: 15 amino acids. With 4 bases clipped from V and 11 bases from J, the junction kept 11 bases outside the gene matches.

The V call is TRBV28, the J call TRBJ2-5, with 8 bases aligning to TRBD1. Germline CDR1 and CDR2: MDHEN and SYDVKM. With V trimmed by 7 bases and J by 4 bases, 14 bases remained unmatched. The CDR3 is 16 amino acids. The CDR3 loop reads CASTDPGGQGGETQYF. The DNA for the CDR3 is TGTGCCAGCACCGACCCAGGGGGCCAGGGAGGAGAGACCCAGTACTTC.

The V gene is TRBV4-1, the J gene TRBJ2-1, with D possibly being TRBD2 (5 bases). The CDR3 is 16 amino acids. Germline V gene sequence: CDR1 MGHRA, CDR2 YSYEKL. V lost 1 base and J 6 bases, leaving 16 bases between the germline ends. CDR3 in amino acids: CASSQGLILGVNEQFF. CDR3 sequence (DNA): TGCGCCAGCAGCCAAGGACTAATCCTGGGAGTCAATGAGCAGTTCTTC.

The DNA of the CDR3 is TGTGCCAGCAGCTCCTGGACAGAAAGGACTGAAGCTTTCTTT. This translates into CASSSWTERTEAFF. The chain has TRBV11-2 and TRBJ1-1; TRBD1 might be the D (6 bases). This CDR3 comprises 14 residues. Germline assignment: CDR1 SGHAT and CDR2 FQNNGV. Trimming stripped 4 bases from V and 5 bases from J, with 14 bases between.

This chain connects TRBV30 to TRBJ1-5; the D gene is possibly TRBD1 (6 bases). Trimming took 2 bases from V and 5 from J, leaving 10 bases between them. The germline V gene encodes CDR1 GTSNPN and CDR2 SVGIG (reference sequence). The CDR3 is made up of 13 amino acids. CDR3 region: CAWSPGADQPQHF. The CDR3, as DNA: TGTGCCTGGAGTCCAGGGGCGGATCAGCCCCAGCATTTT.

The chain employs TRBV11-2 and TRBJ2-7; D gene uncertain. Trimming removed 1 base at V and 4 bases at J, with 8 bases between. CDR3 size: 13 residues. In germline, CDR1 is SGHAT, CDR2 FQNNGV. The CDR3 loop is CASSLVRTYEQYF. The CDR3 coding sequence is TGTGCCAGCAGCTTAGTTAGAACTTACGAGCAGTACTTC.

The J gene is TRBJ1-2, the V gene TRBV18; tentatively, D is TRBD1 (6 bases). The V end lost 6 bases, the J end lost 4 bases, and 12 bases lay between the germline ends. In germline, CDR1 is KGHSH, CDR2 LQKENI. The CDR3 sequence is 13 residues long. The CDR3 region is CASSLAGVYGYTF. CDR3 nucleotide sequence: TGTGCCAGCTCGCTGGCAGGGGTCTATGGCTACACCTTC.

The CDR3 nucleotides are TGCGCCAGCAGCCGGCTAGCGGCTACCTACGAGCAGTACTTC. Encoded protein: CASSRLAATYEQYF. The gene calls are TRBV4-1 and TRBJ2-7, with 7 bases lining up with TRBD2. CDR1 is MGHRA and CDR2 is YSYEKL in the germline V gene. The CDR3 covers 14 residues. The J segment lost 2 bases and the V segment lost 4 bases, leaving 5 bases of the junction unmatched.